These 16 T cell receptor beta chains originate from one sample sequenced in a study of blood T cells in healthy people across ages. Combining a sample-barcoded 5' primer with a J-beta primer mix, a second PCR ran for 7 to 11 cycles. TCRdb reprocessed the 5' RACE reads via MiXCR and lists one record per CDR3 protein. The sample has approximately 1,000,000 distinct CDR3 sequences, around 45% seen once. The sequencing input was blood. Source of these receptors: a woman between 55 and 75 years old in good health.

The chain recombines TRBV4-1 with TRBJ2-5, with 7 bases lining up with TRBD1. Germline loops: CDR1 MGHRA, CDR2 YSYEKL. The CDR3 runs to 15 residues. V gave up 1 base and J gave up 2 bases; unmatched junction bases: 4. The CDR3 DNA reads TGCGCCAGCAGCCAAGTTGACAGGGTACAAGAGACCCAGTACTTC. Its protein is CASSQVDRVQETQYF.

The chain is built from TRBV29-1 and TRBJ2-5; a possible D gene is TRBD1 (5 bases). The V end was cut by 3 bases, the J end by 5 bases, with 10 bases between. Germline V gene sequence: CDR1 SQVTM, CDR2 ANQGSEA. This CDR3 comprises 12 residues. CDR3 nucleotide sequence: TGCAGCGTTGATCAGGGCTTGGAGACCCAGTACTTC. This translates into CSVDQGLETQYF.

In this sample, this clonotype turned up a few times. This rearrangement joins TRBV27 to TRBJ2-7; 9 bases are a match to TRBD2. The V gene end was trimmed by 5 bases and the J gene end by 5 bases; junction bases not matched to a gene: 16. The CDR3 has 17 amino acids. The germline V gene has CDR1 MNHEY and CDR2 SMNVEV (reference sequence). The CDR3 here is CASSHQTLAGESNEQYF. The CDR3 DNA reads as TGTGCCAGCAGTCACCAGACCTTAGCGGGAGAATCGAACGAGCAGTACTTC.

V usage is TRBV28 and J usage is TRBJ1-6; 11 bases line up with TRBD1. With 6 bases clipped from V and 0 bases from J, the junction kept 4 bases outside the gene matches. The germline gives CDR1 MDHEN, CDR2 SYDVKM. This CDR3 is built from 17 residues. The DNA of the CDR3 is TGTGCCAGCAGCGGACAGGGGGCCATCTCCTATAATTCACCCCTCCACTTT. Protein product: CASSGQGAISYNSPLHF.

The chain uses TRBV25-1 and TRBJ2-3; D gene uncertain. This CDR3 comprises 15 residues. Trimming shortened V by 3 bases and J by 0 bases, and 10 bases separated the two germline ends. Germline assignment: CDR1 MGHDK and CDR2 SYGVNS. DNA of the CDR3: TGTGCCAGCAGTGATACGGCTGTTAGCACAGATACGCAGTATTTT. As protein: CASSDTAVSTDTQYF.

V and J are TRBV29-1 and TRBJ2-2, with TRBD2 matching 11 bases. There are 15 residues in the CDR3. Per germline, CDR1 SQVTM and CDR2 ANQGSEA. With V trimmed by 5 bases and J by 2 bases, 4 bases remained unmatched. Written as DNA, the CDR3 is TGCAGCGTTAGAGGACTAGCGGGTAACACCGGGGAGCTGTTTTTT. Protein sequence: CSVRGLAGNTGELFF.

Only a few counts were recorded for this clonotype. This chain joins TRBV19 and TRBJ2-5, with TRBD2 identical over 10 bases. Gene TRBJ2-7 matches the end of the DNA better, so the J call may be wrong. Germline lookup yields CDR1 LNHDA and CDR2 SQIVND (reference sequence). This CDR3 spans 15 amino acids. CDR3 sequence reads: CASSRLGLAGVEQYF. The DNA for the CDR3 is TGTGCCAGTAGTAGGCTCGGGCTAGCGGGAGTCGAGCAGTACTTC.

To note about this clonotype: One junction end does not reproduce the germline sequence, and a read error may be involved. This rearrangement joins TRBV5-1 to TRBJ2-1, with D tentatively TRBD1 or TRBD2 (7 bases each). This CDR3 region has 18 residues. The germline CDR1 and CDR2 sequences are SGHRS and YFSETQ. CDR3 DNA: TGCGCCAGCAGTTTGGGACAGAACCTAGCGGCTGTAGGGAATGAGCAGTTCTTC. Its protein is CASSLGQNLAAVGNEQFF.

J is TRBJ2-1 and V is TRBV5-1; no clear D. CDR1 and CDR2 from the germline V gene are SGHRS and YFSETQ. The CDR3 contains 13 residues. V was clipped by 4 bases and J by 7 bases, with 12 bases between them. The CDR3 is CASSVDRLNEQFF. For the CDR3, the DNA is TGCGCCAGCAGCGTGGATAGATTGAATGAGCAGTTCTTC.

The J gene is TRBJ2-1, the V gene TRBV11-2; 7 bases fit TRBD2. V gave up 4 bases and J gave up 9 bases; unmatched junction bases: 12. This CDR3 is built from 15 residues. From germline, CDR1 is SGHAT and CDR2 FQNNGV. The CDR3 sequence: CASSYSPSGNVEQFF. The DNA for the CDR3 is TGTGCCAGCAGCTATAGCCCTAGCGGCAACGTTGAGCAGTTCTTC.

This clonotype showed up just a few times. This chain joins TRBV6-9 and TRBJ2-7; TRBD1 agrees at 8 bases. V was clipped by 6 bases and J by 5 bases; unmatched bases: 12. Germline V gene lookup returns CDR1 MNHGY and CDR2 SVAAGI. The CDR3 is made up of 15 amino acids. This CDR3 is CASSHRGCCTDEQYF. The CDR3 region has the DNA TGTGCCAGCAGCCACAGGGGGTGCTGTACCGACGAGCAGTACTTC.

A note on this clonotype: A much larger clone lies one base from this, so it may be a read error. The missing conserved phenylalanine or tryptophan at the end of this CDR3 makes a read error likely. This chain connects TRBV5-1 to TRBJ2-4, with 10 bases identical to TRBD2. The J call may be wrong; the DNA end is better matched by TRBJ2-7. This CDR3 comprises 15 residues. Germline CDR1 reads SGHRS; CDR2 reads YFSETQ. The chain's CDR3 is CASSLGASGSHEQYL. The CDR3 nucleotides are TGCGCCAGCAGCTTGGGGGCTAGCGGGAGTCACGAGCAGTACCTC.

This chain joins TRBV29-1 and TRBJ1-5; TRBD1 might be the D (6 bases). CDR3 length: 14 amino acids. V gave up 3 bases and J gave up 5 bases, with 14 bases separating them. Per germline, CDR1 SQVTM and CDR2 ANQGSEA. CDR3 residues: CSVDTQGFYQPQHF. The DNA for the CDR3 is TGCAGCGTTGACACACAGGGCTTTTATCAGCCCCAGCATTTT.

The chain carries TRBV6-1 and TRBJ2-1, with TRBD2 matching 9 bases. The CDR3 runs to 15 residues. Germline CDR1 MNHNS, CDR2 SASEGT. V was pared by 4 bases and J by 0 bases, with 1 base of the junction left unmatched. The CDR3 sequence is CASSGTSVSYNEQFF. Written as DNA, the CDR3 is TGTGCCAGCAGTGGGACTAGCGTCTCCTACAATGAGCAGTTCTTC.

As regards this clonotype: One junction end does not reproduce the germline sequence, and a read error may be involved. The chain recombines TRBV9 with TRBJ1-5; D unclear. Germline V gene data show CDR1 as SGDLS and CDR2 as YYNGEE. This CDR3 contains 15 residues. CDR3 in DNA: TGTGCCAGCAGCGTAGACGGTGGTCGTAATCAGCCCCGGCATTTT. Its translation is CASSVDGGRNQPRHF.

The chain employs TRBV28 and TRBJ2-7, with 10 bases identical to TRBD2. V dropped 5 bases and J dropped 1; count of bases not matched to a gene: 5. Germline V lookup: CDR1 MDHEN, CDR2 SYDVKM. The length of the CDR3 is 15 residues. CDR3 coding DNA: TGTGCCAGCAGTGGAGGGACTAGCGTATCCTACGAGCAGTACTTC. Its translation: CASSGGTSVSYEQYF.